Presented here are 8 T cell receptor beta chains from one specimen sequenced in a study of T cells after yellow fever vaccination. TCRdb reprocessed the 5' RACE reads with MiXCR, giving one entry per CDR3 protein. The sample shows approximately 550,000 distinct CDR3 sequences, approximately 21% of them seen only once. Sequenced material: PBMCs, taken 15 days after the yellow fever booster vaccination. The receptors shown here come from a man aged 30 to 39 who received the YFV17D yellow fever vaccine.

This clonotype was seen a handful of times. The gene calls are TRBV7-8 and TRBJ1-5; D unresolved. This CDR3 comprises 13 residues. In germline, CDR1 is SGHVS, CDR2 FQNEAQ. V lost 1 base and J 3 bases, leaving 4 bases between the germline ends. CDR3: CASSLDTNQPQHF. The CDR3 DNA reads TGTGCCAGCAGCTTAGACACCAATCAGCCCCAGCATTTT.

This clonotype was seen more than once but under ten times. The CDR3 reads CSLTPGSLDTQYF. The CDR3 DNA reads TGCAGTTTGACCCCTGGTAGTTTAGATACGCAGTATTTT. The J gene is TRBJ2-3, the V gene TRBV20-1; D remains ambiguous. V lost 8 bases and J lost 5, with 17 bases in between. CDR3 length: 13 residues. Germline CDR1 and CDR2: DFQATT and SNEGSKA (reference sequence).

V is TRBV20-1 and J is TRBJ2-1; 7 bases map to TRBD2. Looked up from germline, CDR1 is DFQATT and CDR2 is SNEGSKA (reference sequence). V shed 0 bases and J 7 bases; nucleotides not matched to a gene: 9. The CDR3 consists of 15 residues. CDR3 sequence (DNA): TGCAGTGCTAGAGACGGGGGGAGGGCCGTTAATGAGCAGTTCTTC. Translation: CSARDGGRAVNEQFF.

DNA for the CDR3: TGTGCCAGCAGTGACCAAGCGGGGTCCTACAATGAGCAGTTCTTC. It yields the protein CASSDQAGSYNEQFF. The chain couples TRBV6-2 or TRBV6-3 to TRBJ2-1; TRBD2 aligns across 7 bases. Per germline, CDR1 MNHEY and CDR2 SVGEGT. CDR3 length equals 15 residues. V shed 5 bases, J shed 1 base, and the junction held 5 bases outside the gene matches.

The chain combines TRBV7-2 with TRBJ2-1; D is uncertain. V was clipped by 5 bases and J by 4 bases, with 15 bases between them. Looked up from germline, CDR1 is SGHTA and CDR2 is FQGNSA. The CDR3 has 15 amino acids. The CDR3 DNA is TGTGCCAGCAGCCTAAGGAGTCCCCTTTACAATGAGCAGTTCTTC. It specifies CASSLRSPLYNEQFF.

This clonotype was counted ten times or more. The rearrangement joins TRBV18 to TRBJ2-2; D is unclear. The CDR3 consists of 12 residues. Trimming shortened V by 6 bases and J by 7 bases, and 9 bases separated the two germline ends. Germline V gene data show CDR1 as KGHSH and CDR2 as LQKENI. CDR3 nucleotide sequence: TGTGCCAGCTCGGAAGGGAACGGGGAGCTGTTTTTT. Its protein is CASSEGNGELFF.

The chain recombines TRBV6-1 with TRBJ2-3; 11 nucleotides align to TRBD2. Germline V lookup: CDR1 MNHNS, CDR2 SASEGT. J was trimmed by 6 bases and V by 6 bases; bases with no gene match: 8. CDR3 length equals 15 residues. The CDR3 region has the DNA TGTGCCAGCAGCCAGGGACTAGCGGCCACGGATACGCAGTATTTT. This translates into CASSQGLAATDTQYF.

Here the CDR3 DNA reads TGTGCCAGCACCCCCTTAGGGGGGACAGTCTACGAGCAGTACTTC. Protein: CASTPLGGTVYEQYF. This chain links TRBV7-9 with TRBJ2-7, with a tentative D call TRBD1 (7 bases). The germline V gene encodes CDR1 SEHNR and CDR2 FQNEAQ (reference sequence). The V end was cut by 7 bases, the J end by 3 bases, with 19 bases between. The CDR3 contains 15 residues.